This is a list of T cell receptor beta chains from one sample in a study of T cell responses to AZD1222 COVID-19 vaccine. Profiled with immunoSEQ multiplex PCR; TCRdb holds only in-frame clones, not every one. The sample records 200,000 or so clones, around nine tenths being singletons. This material consisted of peripheral blood, taken on day 0 of AZD1222 vaccination. Receptor source: an adult in good health. The CDR3 runs from the conserved cysteine through the conserved F or W. D genes are given only for firm matches.

D: NA
length: 17
V: TRBV13
J: TRBJ1-6
DNA: TGTGCCAGCAGCTTAGGCCCCGGGGGGGCGAGCAATTCACCCCTCCACTTT
CDR3: CASSLGPGGASNSPLHF

D: NA
length: 15
V: TRBV19
J: TRBJ1-5
DNA: TGTGCCAGTAGTACCGCGGCAGAGCGCAATCAGCCCCAGCATTTT
CDR3: CASSTAAERNQPQHF

D: NA
length: 15
V: TRBV28
J: TRBJ1-2
DNA: TGTGCCAGCAGTTCCCCGGGGGTGACTAACTATGGCTACACCTTC
CDR3: CASSSPGVTNYGYTF

D: TRBD1
length: 13
V: TRBV27
J: TRBJ2-7
DNA: TGTGCCAGCAGTTTATGGGACAGGAGCGAGCAGTACTTC
CDR3: CASSLWDRSEQYF

D: TRBD1
length: 14
V: TRBV5-1
J: TRBJ1-4
DNA: TGCGCCAGCAGCCCGGACAGGTGGGATGAAAAACTGTTTTTT
CDR3: CASSPDRWDEKLFF

D: NA
length: 16
V: TRBV13
J: TRBJ1-6
DNA: TGTGCCAGCAGCTTAAGGCCCGGGACGGGAAATTCACCCCTCCACTTT
CDR3: CASSLRPGTGNSPLHF

D: TRBD1
length: 14
V: TRBV5-4
J: TRBJ1-2
DNA: TGTGCCAGCAGCTTCGACAGGGGAGTTTATGGCTACACCTTC
CDR3: CASSFDRGVYGYTF

D: TRBD1
length: 14
V: TRBV5-4
J: TRBJ2-5
DNA: TGTGCCAGCAGGGAAACAGGGGACCAGGGGACCCAGTACTTC
CDR3: CASRETGDQGTQYF

D: NA
length: 16
V: TRBV3-1/TRBV3-2
J: TRBJ2-1
DNA: TGTGCCAGCAGCCAAGATATTGCGGAATACCATGATGAGCAGTTCTTC
CDR3: CASSQDIAEYHDEQFF

D: NA
length: 16
V: TRBV7-9
J: TRBJ1-3
DNA: TGTGCCATCGACCTAGAAGGGGGGAAATCTGGAAACACCATATATTTT
CDR3: CAIDLEGGKSGNTIYF

D: NA
length: 11
V: TRBV19
J: TRBJ1-1
DNA: TGTGCCAGTAGTATGCAGGGAGAAGCTTTCTTT
CDR3: CASSMQGEAFF